This T cell receptor (beta chain) was documented in a study of T cell responses to AZD1222 COVID-19 vaccine. About the study: Analysis merged second doses at about 4 or about 12 weeks.

Repertoires were generated with immunoSEQ multiplex PCR, while TCRdb's copy carries only in-frame clones and drops some. The sample has 130,000 to 150,000 clones; more than 70% are singletons. The CDR3 runs 13 residues. The V end was cut by 8 bases, the J end by 0 bases, with 8 bases between. The clonotype comes from an adult in good health. This material consisted of peripheral blood, taken on day 0 of AZD1222 vaccination. J is TRBJ1-3 and V is TRBV12-3 or TRBV12-4; the D is unclear. The chain's CDR3 is CASRSNSGNTIYF. As DNA, the CDR3 is TGTGCCAGCCGCTCGAACTCTGGAAACACCATATATTTT.